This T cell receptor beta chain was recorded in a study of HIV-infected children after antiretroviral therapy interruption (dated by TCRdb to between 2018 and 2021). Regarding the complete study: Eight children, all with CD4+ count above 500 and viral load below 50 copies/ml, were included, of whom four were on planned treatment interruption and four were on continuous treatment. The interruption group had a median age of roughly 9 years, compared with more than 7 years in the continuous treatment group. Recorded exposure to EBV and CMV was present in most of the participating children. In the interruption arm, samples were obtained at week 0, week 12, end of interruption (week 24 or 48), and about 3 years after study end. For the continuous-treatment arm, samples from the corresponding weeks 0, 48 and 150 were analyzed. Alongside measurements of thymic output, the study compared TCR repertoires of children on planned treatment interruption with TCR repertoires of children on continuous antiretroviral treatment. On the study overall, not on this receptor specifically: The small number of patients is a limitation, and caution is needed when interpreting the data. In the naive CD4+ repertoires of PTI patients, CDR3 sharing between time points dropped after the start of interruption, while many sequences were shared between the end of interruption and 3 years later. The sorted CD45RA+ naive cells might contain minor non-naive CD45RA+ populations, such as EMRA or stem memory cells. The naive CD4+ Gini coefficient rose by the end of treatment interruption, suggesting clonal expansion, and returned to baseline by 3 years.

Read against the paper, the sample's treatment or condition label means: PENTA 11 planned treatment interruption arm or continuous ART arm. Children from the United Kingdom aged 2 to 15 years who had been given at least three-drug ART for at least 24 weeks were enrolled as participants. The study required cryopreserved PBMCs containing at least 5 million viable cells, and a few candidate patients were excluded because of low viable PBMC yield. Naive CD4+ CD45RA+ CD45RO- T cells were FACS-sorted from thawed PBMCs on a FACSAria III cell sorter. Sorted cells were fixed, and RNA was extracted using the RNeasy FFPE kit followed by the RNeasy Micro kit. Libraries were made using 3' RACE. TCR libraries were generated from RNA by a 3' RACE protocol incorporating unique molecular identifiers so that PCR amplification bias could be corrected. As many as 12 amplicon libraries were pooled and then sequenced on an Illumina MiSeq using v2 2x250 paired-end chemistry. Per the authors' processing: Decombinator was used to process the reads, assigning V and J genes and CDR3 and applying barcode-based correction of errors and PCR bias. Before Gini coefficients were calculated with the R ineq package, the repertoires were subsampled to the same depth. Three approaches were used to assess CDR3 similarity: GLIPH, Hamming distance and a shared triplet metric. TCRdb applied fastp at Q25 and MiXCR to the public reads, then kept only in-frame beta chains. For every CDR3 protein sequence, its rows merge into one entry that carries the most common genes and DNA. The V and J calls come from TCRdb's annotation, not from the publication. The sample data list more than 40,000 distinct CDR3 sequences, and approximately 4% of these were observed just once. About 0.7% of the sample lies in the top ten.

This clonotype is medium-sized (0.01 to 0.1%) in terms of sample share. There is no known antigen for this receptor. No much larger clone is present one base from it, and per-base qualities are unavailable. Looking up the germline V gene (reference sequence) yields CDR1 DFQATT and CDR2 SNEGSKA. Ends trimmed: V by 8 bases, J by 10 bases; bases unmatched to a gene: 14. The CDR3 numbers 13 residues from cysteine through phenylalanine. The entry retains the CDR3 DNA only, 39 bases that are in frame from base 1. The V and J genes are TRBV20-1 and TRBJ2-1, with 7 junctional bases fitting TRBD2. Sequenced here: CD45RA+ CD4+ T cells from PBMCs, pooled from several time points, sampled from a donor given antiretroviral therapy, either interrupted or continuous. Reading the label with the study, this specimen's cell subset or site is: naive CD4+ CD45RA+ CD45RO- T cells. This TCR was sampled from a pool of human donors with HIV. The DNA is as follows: TGCAGTCTCCGGGACTACGCGGCACACGAGCAGTTCTTC. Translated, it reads CSLRDYAAHEQFF.